This T cell receptor (beta chain) was retrieved from a study of T cell responses to AZD1222 COVID-19 vaccine. Looking at the study overall: Second-dose recipients at about 4 or about 12 weeks were treated as one pooled group.

Data came from immunoSEQ multiplex PCR; TCRdb stores just in-frame clones and leaves some out. The sample shows over 120,000 clones, roughly 90% of them seen only once. The table lists this clone with a few counts. The target antigen is unknown. Whole-study findings and limits: Nearly half of spike-specific TCRs reportedly go after variant regions that carry no mutations. The study identified only a handful of AZD1222 recipients as seropositive at baseline. White British donors predominated, females outnumbered males, and clonal diversity was possibly underestimated.

Unmatched junction bases numbered 4, after V lost 2 bases and J lost 2 bases. In germline, CDR1 is MRHNA, CDR2 SNTAGT. This CDR3 has 15 residues. The chain carries TRBV6-4 and TRBJ2-3; 7 bases fit TRBD2. The input for sequencing was peripheral blood, taken on day 0 of AZD1222 vaccination. The TCR comes from an adult in good health. CDR3 sequence: CASSDASGSTDTQYF. For the CDR3, the DNA is TGTGCCAGCAGTGACGCTAGCGGATCCACAGATACGCAGTATTTT.